Given below is one T cell receptor beta chain in context. The germline V gene has CDR1 MGHRA and CDR2 YSYEKL. Trimming took 7 bases from V and 7 from J; bases not matched to a gene: 7. The CDR3 has 14 residues. The sample belongs to a study of long-term antiretroviral therapy in people with HIV. Study context: Collection of the earliest samples took place about a decade ahead of the 2015 immediate-ART recommendation.

With survey level as its setting, the immunoSEQ assay was v3.0. Assay used: immunoSEQ multiplex PCR; TCRdb lists only in-frame clones, some missing. The table has over 40,000 clones, 90% to 95% seen once. The V call is TRBV4-1, the J call TRBJ1-2; the match to TRBD1 covers 12 bases. This receptor was identified in a woman in her forties or fifties with HIV. The sample here was unsorted PBMCs, taken 3.7 years after starting antiretroviral therapy. The CDR3 sequence: CASNPGQGAFGYTF. The CDR3 nucleotides are TGCGCCAGCAACCCGGGACAGGGGGCGTTTGGCTACACCTTC.